The 31 T cell receptor beta chains presented below share a single source sample, sequenced in a study of OX40 agonist ivuxolimab in advanced cancers. The data were produced by immunoSEQ multiplex PCR, yet TCRdb's version contains in-frame clones alone and is incomplete. Of tens of thousands of clones in the sample, 82% were seen once. The sequencing used CD4+ or CD8+ T cells sorted from blood, collected in a trial of the OX40 agonist ivuxolimab. The receptor set was obtained from an adult with an advanced solid tumor such as melanoma, head and neck, liver or kidney cancer.

V and J are TRBV6-1 and TRBJ2-5; 7 bases align to TRBD2. This CDR3 has 12 residues. Germline-derived CDR1 and CDR2 are MNHNS and SASEGT. V lost 6 bases, J lost 5 bases, and 3 bases stayed unmatched. CDR3 protein: CASRSAGETQYF. CDR3 coding DNA: TGTGCCAGCAGATCAGCGGGGGAGACCCAGTACTTC.

This clone was seen a handful of times. The V gene is TRBV7-9, the J gene TRBJ1-2, with no clear D. This CDR3 comprises 15 residues. Germline lookup yields CDR1 SEHNR and CDR2 FQNEAQ (reference sequence). V shed 1 base and J shed 0 bases, with 9 bases lying between them. Here the CDR3 reads CASSLDAVPNYGYTF. In DNA form, the CDR3 reads TGTGCCAGCAGCTTAGACGCGGTACCTAACTATGGCTACACCTTC.

The chain carries TRBV5-6 and TRBJ2-1; D is unresolved. The CDR3 is 17 residues long. From germline, CDR1 is SGHDT and CDR2 YYEEEE. V lost 2 bases and J lost 0, with 15 bases in between. CDR3 sequence (DNA): TGTGCCAGCAGCTTCTCGGGTAAAGGACCCTCCTACAATGAGCAGTTCTTC. Its translation is CASSFSGKGPSYNEQFF.

This CDR3 reads CASSLMGTAYEKLFF. CDR3 DNA sequence: TGTGCCAGCAGTCTTATGGGGACAGCATATGAAAAACTGTTTTTT. The chain recombines TRBV9 with TRBJ1-4, with 7 bases lining up with TRBD1. The V gene end was trimmed by 5 bases and the J gene end by 6 bases; junction bases not matched to a gene: 10. Germline V CDR1 and CDR2: SGDLS, YYNGEE. The CDR3 consists of 15 residues.

The rearrangement links TRBV27 to TRBJ2-2; TRBD1 is a possible D gene (6 bases). Trimming cost V 5 bases and J 1 base, with 11 bases left between them. The CDR3 extends over 15 amino acids. The germline gives CDR1 MNHEY, CDR2 SMNVEV (reference sequence). CDR3 nucleotides: TGTGCCAGCAGTCCAAACAGGGTGAACACCGGGGAGCTGTTTTTT. It yields the protein CASSPNRVNTGELFF.

The CDR3 DNA is TGTGCCAGCAGTCAACAGGGCTATGGCTACACCTTC. Its translation is CASSQQGYGYTF. The rearrangement uses TRBV6-1 and TRBJ1-2; tentative D call: TRBD1 (6 bases). The CDR3 loop spans 12 amino acids. Germline V gene sequence: CDR1 MNHNS, CDR2 SASEGT. Trimming cost V 5 bases and J 4 bases, with 8 bases left between them.

This sequence joins TRBV5-4 and TRBJ2-1; perhaps TRBD2 as D (5 bases). The CDR3 spans 15 residues. The germline V gene has CDR1 SGHNT and CDR2 YYREEE (reference sequence). The V and J ends lost 1 base and 7 bases respectively, with 15 bases between them. The chain's CDR3 is CASSLSGSLVNEQFF. The CDR3, as DNA: TGTGCCAGCAGCTTGTCGGGGAGCCTGGTAAATGAGCAGTTCTTC.

V is TRBV10-3 and J is TRBJ2-3, with 9 bases matching TRBD1. CDR1 is ENHRY and CDR2 is SYGVKD in the germline V gene. There are 13 residues in the CDR3. V lost 11 bases to trimming and J lost 7 bases; unmatched junction nucleotides: 10. The CDR3 region has the DNA TGTGCCGCGCGGACAGGGGAAGGGCATACGCAGTATTTT. Protein sequence: CAARTGEGHTQYF.

The V gene is TRBV5-6, the J gene TRBJ2-7, with D hard to call. V lost 4 bases and J 2 bases, leaving 10 bases between the germline ends. The CDR3 has 13 residues. CDR1 and CDR2 (germline): SGHDT, YYEEEE. CDR3 sequence: CASSLGSTYEQYF. Written as DNA, the CDR3 is TGTGCCAGCAGCCTCGGGTCGACCTACGAGCAGTACTTC.

The chain employs TRBV29-1 and TRBJ2-7; D is possibly TRBD1 (6 bases). CDR3 size: 13 residues. V was shortened by 4 bases and J by 7 bases, with 17 bases between the two germline ends. CDR1 and CDR2 (germline): SQVTM, ANQGSEA. CDR3 protein: CSVGTARDREQYF. CDR3 in DNA: TGCAGCGTTGGGACAGCCAGAGATAGGGAGCAGTACTTC.

V and J are TRBV7-9 and TRBJ2-5; weak D call: TRBD2 (7 bases). CDR3 length equals 12 residues. Germline-derived CDR1 and CDR2 are SEHNR and FQNEAQ (reference sequence). V lost 11 bases to trimming and J lost 1 base, with 11 bases between them. The CDR3 loop reads CAGGALQETQYF. The DNA of the CDR3 is TGTGCCGGGGGGGCTCTCCAAGAGACCCAGTACTTC.

This clone was picked up one time. This chain connects TRBV7-9 to TRBJ2-7; no clear D gene. Trimming cost V 5 bases and J 2 bases, with 10 bases left between them. The germline gives CDR1 SEHNR, CDR2 FQNEAQ (reference sequence). The CDR3 spans 13 residues. The CDR3: CASSLQQTYEQYF. CDR3 DNA: TGTGCCAGCAGCCTACAGCAGACCTACGAGCAGTACTTC.

The chain uses TRBV5-1 and TRBJ2-7; tentative D call: TRBD1 (6 bases). Germline V lookup: CDR1 SGHRS, CDR2 YFSETQ. V was clipped by 2 bases and J by 4 bases, with 13 bases between them. The CDR3 is 14 residues long. CDR3 region: CASSFRTDGYEQYF. The CDR3 DNA follows: TGCGCCAGCAGCTTCCGGACAGACGGGTACGAGCAGTACTTC.

This clone was seen only once. The V call is TRBV28, the J call TRBJ1-2; perhaps TRBD1 as D (5 bases). Germline V gives CDR1 MDHEN, CDR2 SYDVKM. This CDR3 is built from 13 residues. V shed 7 bases and J shed 11 bases, with 20 bases lying between them. The CDR3 bases are TGTGCCAGCAACTCGATGGGACCTATTAGTTACACCTTC. It yields the protein CASNSMGPISYTF.

This chain connects TRBV30 to TRBJ1-2; 7 positions agree with TRBD1. From germline, CDR1 is GTSNPN and CDR2 SVGIG (reference sequence). With V trimmed by 2 bases and J by 4 bases, 7 bases remained unmatched. The CDR3 has 14 residues. The chain's CDR3 is CAWSLLGGSYGYTF. CDR3 nucleotides: TGTGCCTGGAGTCTTTTAGGGGGCTCCTATGGCTACACCTTC. The full variable domain, with the rest looked up from reference TRBV30 and TRBJ1-2, is SQTIHQWPATLVQPVGSPLSLECTVEGTSNPNLYWYRQAAGRGLQLLFYSVGIGQISSEVPQNLSASRPQDRQFILSSKKLLLSDSGFYLCAWSLLGGSYGYTFGSGTRLTVV.

The rearrangement links TRBV6-1 to TRBJ1-2, with 9 nucleotides matching TRBD1. CDR1 and CDR2 from the germline V gene are MNHNS and SASEGT. The CDR3 runs to 14 residues. Germline trimming cut 0 bases from V and 7 bases from J; bases unmatched to any gene: 3. The CDR3 loop reads CASSEAGQGGGYTF. In DNA, the CDR3 is TGTGCCAGCAGTGAAGCGGGACAGGGCGGTGGCTACACCTTC.

This rearrangement joins TRBV5-6 to TRBJ1-1; weak D call: TRBD1 (6 bases). The CDR3 has 14 amino acids. V was shortened by 1 base and J by 4 bases, with 11 bases between the two germline ends. Germline V gives CDR1 SGHDT, CDR2 YYEEEE. The CDR3 region is CASSLQGPGTEAFF. The CDR3 DNA is TGTGCCAGCAGCTTGCAGGGGCCTGGCACTGAAGCTTTCTTT.

The rearrangement joins TRBV5-4 to TRBJ2-5, with 8 bases matching TRBD1. Germline trimming cut 4 bases from V and 1 base from J; bases unmatched to any gene: 9. CDR1 and CDR2 from the germline V gene are SGHNT and YYREEE (reference sequence). The CDR3 is made up of 16 amino acids. The CDR3 DNA reads TGTGCCAGCAGCACCGGCGCAGGGGGCGTCCAAGAGACCCAGTACTTC. This sequence encodes CASSTGAGGVQETQYF.

The J gene is TRBJ1-3, the V gene TRBV7-2, with no clear D. This CDR3 comprises 13 residues. Trimming stripped 1 base from V and 8 bases from J, with 9 bases between. The germline V gene has CDR1 SGHTA and CDR2 FQGNSA. Written as DNA, the CDR3 is TGTGCCAGCAGCTTAGGGAGCCAGTACACCATATATTTT. The encoded protein is CASSLGSQYTIYF.

The chain has TRBV5-6 and TRBJ2-5, with TRBD2 as a possible D gene (6 bases). V lost 4 bases to trimming and J lost 5 bases, with 18 bases between them. This CDR3 has 15 residues. Germline assignment: CDR1 SGHDT and CDR2 YYEEEE. This CDR3 is CASSPEGDSGETQYF. In nucleotides, the CDR3 is TGTGCCAGCAGCCCGGAGGGTGACAGTGGCGAGACCCAGTACTTC.

The J gene is TRBJ1-3, the V gene TRBV28, with D perhaps TRBD1 (5 bases). Germline loops: CDR1 MDHEN, CDR2 SYDVKM. CDR3 length equals 15 residues. The V end lost 6 bases, the J end lost 3 bases, and 15 bases lay between the germline ends. CDR3 in DNA: TGTGCCAGCAGGGGCGGGGGGATCGGTGGAAACACCATATATTTT. Its translation is CASRGGGIGGNTIYF.

The rearrangement joins TRBV2 to TRBJ2-7, with a possible D match to TRBD1 (8 bases). V dropped 11 bases and J dropped 6 bases, with 29 bases sitting between them. The V gene's germline CDR1 is SNHLY and CDR2 FYNNEI. The CDR3 has 16 amino acids. CDR3 in DNA: TGTGCCCACAGCGGGACAGGCGGACTACTCCAAGGCGAGCAGTACTTC. Translating gives CAHSGTGGLLQGEQYF. Complete variable domain (other parts from reference TRBV2 and TRBJ2-7): EPEVTQTPSHQVTQMGQEVILRCVPISNHLYFYWYRQILGQKVEFLVSFYNNEISEKSEIFDDQFSVERPDGSNFTLKIRSTKLEDSAMYFCAHSGTGGLLQGEQYFGPGTRLTVT.

V gene TRBV2 combines with J gene TRBJ1-4; 8 nucleotides line up with TRBD1. Per germline, CDR1 SNHLY and CDR2 FYNNEI. The ends lost 9 bases at V and 0 bases at J; junction bases unmatched: 6. CDR3 length: 15 residues. As DNA, the CDR3 is TGTGCCAGTTGGACAGGGATTGCAACTAATGAAAAACTGTTTTTT. Amino acids: CASWTGIATNEKLFF.

This chain uses TRBV2 with TRBJ1-5, with 7 nucleotides matching TRBD1. CDR3 length: 16 residues. Germline CDR1 and CDR2: SNHLY and FYNNEI. Germline trimming cut 6 bases from V and 2 bases from J; bases unmatched to any gene: 10. The CDR3 DNA is TGTGCCAGCAGCCCGTTACAGGGGAAAGGCAATCAGCCCCAGCATTTT. It specifies CASSPLQGKGNQPQHF.

The chain uses TRBV4-2 and TRBJ1-3; D is possibly TRBD1 (5 bases). Germline V gene data show CDR1 as LGHNA and CDR2 as YNFKEQ. CDR3 size: 14 residues. V was trimmed by 1 base and J by 4 bases, leaving 8 bases between them. DNA of the CDR3: TGTGCCAGCAGCCAAGGGGGCCAGGGAAACACCATATATTTT. It specifies CASSQGGQGNTIYF.

The chain joins TRBV12-5 to TRBJ1-4, with 7 nucleotides matching TRBD1. The CDR3 is 16 amino acids. The germline CDR1 and CDR2 sequences are LGHNT and FRNRAP. J lost 4 bases, V lost 5 bases, and 10 bases had no gene match. The CDR3 nucleotides are TGTGCTAGTGGTCCCCCCAGACAGGGCCTTAATGAAAAACTGTTTTTT. It yields the protein CASGPPRQGLNEKLFF.

This chain connects TRBV29-1 to TRBJ1-2; no clear D. The CDR3 spans 14 residues. Trimming cost V 8 bases and J 8 bases, with 24 bases left between them. Looked up from germline, CDR1 is SQVTM and CDR2 is ANQGSEA. The CDR3 coding sequence is TGCAGCACTAAAGAGTCCCAGTGGGGAGGAGGCTACACCTTC. This encodes CSTKESQWGGGYTF. The variable domain in full, with the rest retrieved from reference TRBV29-1 and TRBJ1-2, is SAVISQKPSRDICQRGTSLTIQCQVDSQVTMMFWYRQQPGQSLTLIATANQGSEATYESGFVIDKFPISRPNLTFSTLTVSNMSPEDSSIYLCSTKESQWGGGYTFGSGTRLTVV.

The chain uses TRBV5-1 and TRBJ1-6; D gene unclear. V lost 2 bases to trimming and J lost 6 bases, with 15 bases between them. This CDR3 has 16 amino acids. The V gene's germline CDR1 is SGHRS and CDR2 YFSETQ. For the CDR3, the DNA is TGCGCCAGCAGCTTAACCACAGCAAGCAGTAATTCACCCCTCCACTTT. Protein sequence: CASSLTTASSNSPLHF.

The CDR3, as DNA: TGTGCCAGCAGTCTAAATGGCTACACCTTC. Amino acid sequence: CASSLNGYTF. The chain is built from TRBV6-1 and TRBJ1-2; no firm D call. The CDR3 extends over 10 amino acids. From germline, CDR1 is MNHNS and CDR2 SASEGT. V gave up 5 bases and J gave up 6 bases, with 4 bases separating them.

Here the CDR3 reads CASTVGGPETQYF. The CDR3 DNA is TGTGCCAGCACAGTAGGGGGCCCGGAGACCCAGTACTTC. V usage is TRBV6-6 and J usage is TRBJ2-5; 7 nucleotides align to TRBD1. CDR1 and CDR2 from the germline V gene are MNHNY and SVGAGI (reference sequence). The CDR3 consists of 13 residues. Losses at the gene ends were 7 bases for V and 5 bases for J; bases not matched to a gene: 7.

This sequence joins TRBV5-8 and TRBJ2-1; TRBD2 agrees at 13 bases. This CDR3 is built from 17 residues. CDR1 is SGHTS and CDR2 is YDEGEE in the germline V gene. Losses at the gene ends were 4 bases for V and 0 bases for J; bases not matched to a gene: 4. The chain's CDR3 is CASSPGLAGASYNEQFF. The CDR3 coding sequence is TGTGCCAGCAGCCCCGGACTAGCGGGGGCCTCCTACAATGAGCAGTTCTTC.